This TCR beta chain is drawn from a study of naive and memory T cell subsets. Study-wide findings and caveats: The RNA method is potentially sensitive to activation and differentiation changes.

The sample holds many counts of this clonotype. Its antigen is still unknown. Amplification of ligated cDNA took four PCR rounds with SP2 and nested alpha and beta constant primers. Blood and skin TCR RNA was reverse transcribed with alpha and beta constant primers. TCRdb re-called the 5' RACE reads with MiXCR, one entry per CDR3 protein. This sample has over 50,000 distinct CDR3 sequences, with more than 7.5% found just once. CDR1 and CDR2 (germline): MDHEN, SYDVKM. The V and J ends lost 6 bases and 8 bases respectively, with 20 bases between them. CDR3 size: 16 residues. A UMI-containing oligonucleotide was joined by 3' ligation to the TCR cDNA template. Whole blood, over 2 ml, came from adult healthy volunteers. Reverse transcription used DNase-treated unsorted total RNA, aiming for roughly 1 to 1000 ng.

The sequence came from a female donor in good health. This chain connects TRBV28 to TRBJ1-6; tentative D call: TRBD1 (5 bases). CDR3 sequence (DNA): TGTGCCAGCAGAAGCTCCGGGACTACTCGGTATTCACCCCTCCACTTT. This codes for CASRSSGTTRYSPLHF.